These 5 T cell receptor beta chains were all obtained from the same sample, sequenced in a study of tumor and adjacent non-tumor tissue in lung cancer. No cell sorting was done before RNA was extracted from the tissue. A modified ARM-PCR protocol with three rounds of nested PCR amplified TCRbeta. In TCRdb, the multiplex PCR reads were re-called with MiXCR into one record per CDR3 protein. This sample has 89,000 or so distinct CDR3 sequences, with around three fifths found just once. Sequenced material: lung tumor tissue. All receptors come from a man between 65 and 85 years old with non-small cell lung cancer.

This CDR3 is CASSNQWARELFF. CDR3 nucleotide sequence: TGTGCCAGCAGTAATCAGTGGGCCCGGGAGCTGTTTTTT. The gene calls are TRBV11-2 and TRBJ2-2; the D is unclear. The CDR3 is made up of 13 amino acids. V lost 6 bases, J lost 9 bases, and 14 bases lay in between. Germline assignment: CDR1 SGHAT and CDR2 FQNNGV.

In its sample, this clonotype was seen many times. The chain is built from TRBV6-5 and TRBJ2-7; weak D call: TRBD1 (5 bases). Looked up from germline, CDR1 is MNHEY and CDR2 is SVGAGI. The CDR3 runs 12 residues. The V and J ends lost 5 bases and 3 bases respectively, with 8 bases between them. The DNA of the CDR3 is TGTGCCAGCAGTCCTCAGGGCTACGAGCAGTACTTC. Its protein is CASSPQGYEQYF.

This clonotype was counted only a few times. V is TRBV9 and J is TRBJ2-6; 7 positions match TRBD1. Trimming at V came to 5 bases and at J to 3 bases, leaving 8 bases not matched to a gene. This CDR3 is built from 16 residues. Germline CDR1 and CDR2: SGDLS and YYNGEE. The CDR3 DNA sequence: TGTGCCAGCAGTGGAGACAGGGTTGGTGGGGCCAACGTCCTGACTTTC. This translates into CASSGDRVGGANVLTF.

V and J are TRBV6-6 and TRBJ2-2, with D perhaps matching TRBD1 (5 bases). Trimming stripped 8 bases from V and 6 bases from J, with 28 bases between. The CDR3 is 18 amino acids. Germline assignment: CDR1 MNHNY and CDR2 SVGAGI (reference sequence). CDR3 loop: CASSLGSGNVVSPGELFF. The CDR3 region has the DNA TGTGCCAGCTCTCTGGGGTCAGGGAACGTGGTTTCGCCCGGGGAGCTGTTTTTT.

About this clonotype: A much bigger clone sits one base away, suggesting this may be a read error. The chain is built from TRBV6-2 or TRBV6-3 and TRBJ2-4, with unresolved D. The CDR3 is 13 amino acids. V lost 7 bases to trimming and J lost 8 bases, with 15 bases between them. CDR1 MNHEY and CDR2 SVGEGT come from the germline V gene. CDR3 DNA sequence: TGTGCCAGCACCCGATCACAATCGGACATTCAGTACTTC. It is translated as CASTRSQSDIQYF.